Below, one T cell receptor (beta chain) is given with its context. Its antigen is undetermined. The entry originates in a study of early stage breast cancer tumors. Here immunoSEQ multiplex PCR was the method, and the copy in TCRdb shows in-frame clones only, minus some. Seen here are 25,000 to 30,000 clones, 65% to 75% observed once, and the top ten hold around 33%. Study-wide findings and caveats: Commonly generated sequences made up most enriched TCRB sequences shared between patients. Tumors had roughly 2.5-fold higher T cell density and higher clonality than adjacent normal breast tissue.

The CDR3 runs to 16 residues. V shed 6 bases, J shed 6 bases, and the junction held 11 bases outside the gene matches. Germline V lookup: CDR1 SNHLY, CDR2 FYNNEI. The sequence came from a person aged 45 to 59 with breast cancer. Sequenced sample: blood. The rearrangement joins TRBV2 to TRBJ2-1; 10 bases match TRBD2. The CDR3: CASRVRAGGPVNEQFF. CDR3 nucleotide sequence: TGTGCCAGCAGAGTAAGAGCGGGAGGGCCTGTCAATGAGCAGTTCTTC.